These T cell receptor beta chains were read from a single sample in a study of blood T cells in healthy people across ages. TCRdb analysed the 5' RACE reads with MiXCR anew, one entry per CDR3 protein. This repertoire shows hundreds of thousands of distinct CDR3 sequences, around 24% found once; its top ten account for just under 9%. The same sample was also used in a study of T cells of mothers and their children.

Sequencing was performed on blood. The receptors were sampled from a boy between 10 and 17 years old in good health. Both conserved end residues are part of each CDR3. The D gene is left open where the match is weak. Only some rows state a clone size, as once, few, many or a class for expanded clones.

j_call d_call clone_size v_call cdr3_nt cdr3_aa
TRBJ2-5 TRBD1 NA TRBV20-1 TGCAGTGCTAGAGGGCTCACAGGGGTTCAAGAGACCCAGTACTTC CSARGLTGVQETQYF
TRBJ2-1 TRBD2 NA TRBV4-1 TGCGCCAGCAGCCAAGAGGGAGCGGGGTATTACAATGAGCAGTTCTTC CASSQEGAGYYNEQFF
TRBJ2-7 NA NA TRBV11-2 TGTGCCAGCAGCTTAGAGTGGGGGAACTACGAGCAGTACTTC CASSLEWGNYEQYF
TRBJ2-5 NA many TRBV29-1 TGCAGCGTTGCCTCACAGAACCAAGAGACCCAGTACTTC CSVASQNQETQYF
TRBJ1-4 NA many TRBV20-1 TGCAGTGCTAGAGATGCCGCCGGGGGCGCGTCTAATGAAAAACTGTTTTTT CSARDAAGGASNEKLFF
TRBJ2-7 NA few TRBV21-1 TGTGCCAGCAGCAAAGGGGGGCAGGGACTCTACGAGCAGTACTTC CASSKGGQGLYEQYF
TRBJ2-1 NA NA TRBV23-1 TGCGCCAGCAGTCAATCCACACTCGACAGCTACAATGAGCAGTTCTTC CASSQSTLDSYNEQFF
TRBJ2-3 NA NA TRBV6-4 TGTGCCAGCAGTGACTCAAGGACTGACACAGATACGCAGTATTTT CASSDSRTDTDTQYF
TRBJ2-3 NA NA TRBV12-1 TGTGCCAGCAGCTTAAGGCGGGGCGGAGTCAATGATTCCACAGATACGCAGTATTTT CASSLRRGGVNDSTDTQYF
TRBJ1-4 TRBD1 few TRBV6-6 TGTGCCAGCAGAACAGGGGTTGCGGAAAAACTGTTTTTT CASRTGVAEKLFF
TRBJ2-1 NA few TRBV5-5 TGTGCCAGCAGCTTGGGATGGGACTCCGGCAATGAGCAGTTCTTC CASSLGWDSGNEQFF
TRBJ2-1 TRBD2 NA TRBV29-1 TGCAGCGCCGTTACTAGCGGGATTTACAATGAGCAGTTCTTC CSAVTSGIYNEQFF
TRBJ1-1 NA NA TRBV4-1 TGCGCCAGCAGAAATAGTATGAGTCCTGAAGCTTTCTTT CASRNSMSPEAFF
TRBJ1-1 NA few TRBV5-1 TGCGCCAGCAGCTCGCTGGCGGAGAACACTGAAGCTTTCTTT CASSSLAENTEAFF
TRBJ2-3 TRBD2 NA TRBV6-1 TGTGCCAGCAGTGAGCGGCGGGGGGAGTTAGATACGCAGTATTTT CASSERRGELDTQYF
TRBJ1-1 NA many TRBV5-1 TGCGCCAGCAGCTTGGGGAGGGTTTTTTCGACTGAAGCTTTCTTT CASSLGRVFSTEAFF
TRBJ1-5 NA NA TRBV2 TGTGCCAGCAGAGGGGACGTTAATCAGCCCCAGCATTTT CASRGDVNQPQHF
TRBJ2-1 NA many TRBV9 TGTGCCAGCAGCGCACGCGGGGCCCCAGGATCCGGTATTGAGCAGTTCTTC CASSARGAPGSGIEQFF
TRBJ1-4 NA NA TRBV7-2 TGTGCCAGCAGCTTAGGGTACAGTCCAACTAATGAAAAACTGTTTTTT CASSLGYSPTNEKLFF
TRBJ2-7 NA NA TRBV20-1 TGCAGTGCCACTCCCGGGACCGACTCCTACGAGCAGTACTTC CSATPGTDSYEQYF
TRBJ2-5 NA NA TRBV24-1 TGTGCCACCAGTGGGGCTATTCAAGAGACCCAGTACTTC CATSGAIQETQYF
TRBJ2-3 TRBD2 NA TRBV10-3 TGTGCCATCAGCTCTCCGGGACTAGCGGGAGGGGGGGCGGCCCTAGATACGCAGTATTTT CAISSPGLAGGGAALDTQYF
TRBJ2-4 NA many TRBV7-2 TGTGCCAGCAGCTTAGTGTGGGAGGCCAAAAACATTCAGTACTTC CASSLVWEAKNIQYF
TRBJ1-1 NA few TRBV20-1 TGCAGTGCTAATAGTTTTGGGGGGACGGCCGCGTTCTTT CSANSFGGTAAFF
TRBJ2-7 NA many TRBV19 TGTGCCAGTAGTAGCGGACAAGACGAGCAGTACTTC CASSSGQDEQYF
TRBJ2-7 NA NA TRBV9 TGTGCCAGCAGCGTAGGCGGGGATAGCTCCTACGAGCAGTACTTC CASSVGGDSSYEQYF
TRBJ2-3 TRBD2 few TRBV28 TGTGCCAGTCTTCGATCGGGACTAGCGGGGGTGTCAGATACGCAGTATTTT CASLRSGLAGVSDTQYF
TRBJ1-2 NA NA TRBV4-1 TGCGCCAGCAGCGCACCCGCAGCGATAGGGGACTATGGCTACACCTTC CASSAPAAIGDYGYTF
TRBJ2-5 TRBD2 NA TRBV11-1 TGTGCCAGCAGCTTAGGGAGCGGGAGGGCCCAAGAGACCCAGTACTTC CASSLGSGRAQETQYF
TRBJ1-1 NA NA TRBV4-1 TGCGCCAGCAGCCAAGGGTCTCGAGCTTTCTTT CASSQGSRAFF
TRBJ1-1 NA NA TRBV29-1 TGCAGCGTTGTTAACGGAGTGAACACTGAAGCTTTCTTT CSVVNGVNTEAFF
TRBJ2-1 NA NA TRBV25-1 TGTGCCAGCAGTCATAGTGGGGACGGCAATGAGCAGTTCTTC CASSHSGDGNEQFF
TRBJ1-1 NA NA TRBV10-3 TGTGCCATCAGTGAAGGGGGGATCGAGAACACTGAAGCTTTCTTT CAISEGGIENTEAFF
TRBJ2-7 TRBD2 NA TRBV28 TGTGCCAGCAGTTATCCCGAGGGACTAGCGGGGGAGCCTCCCTCCTACGAGCAGTACTTC CASSYPEGLAGEPPSYEQYF
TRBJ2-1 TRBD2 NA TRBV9 TGTGCCAGCAGCTATAATGGACTAGCGGGAGGGGGTGATGAGCAGTTCTTC CASSYNGLAGGGDEQFF
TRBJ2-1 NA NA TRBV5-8 TGTGCCAGCAGTTCTACCGGGACAAACTACAATGAGCAGTTCTTC CASSSTGTNYNEQFF
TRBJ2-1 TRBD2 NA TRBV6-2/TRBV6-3 TGTGCCAGCAGACTAGCGGGGTACAATGAGCAGTTCTTC CASRLAGYNEQFF
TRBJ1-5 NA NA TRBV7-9 TGTGCCAGCAGCCGACAGAACAATCAGCCCCAGCATTTT CASSRQNNQPQHF
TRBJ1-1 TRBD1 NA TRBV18 TGTGCCAGCGCCAGGGGGACCACTGAAGCTTTCTTT CASARGTTEAFF
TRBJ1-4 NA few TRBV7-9 TGTGCCAGCAGCTTACCGGGACTCTGGGGTGAAAAACTGTTTTTT CASSLPGLWGEKLFF
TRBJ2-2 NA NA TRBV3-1 TGTGCCAGCAGCCAAGCCCGAGTGCAGAAGAACACCGGGGAGCTGTTTTTT CASSQARVQKNTGELFF